This TCR beta chain came from a study of identical twins. This clonotype came up once. The antigen is not known. CDR1 SNHLY and CDR2 FYNNEI come from the germline V gene. The CDR3 is 15 amino acids. Template switching added a universal primer binding site, and final cDNA carried unique molecular identifiers. In TCRdb, the 5' RACE reads were re-called with MiXCR into one record per CDR3 protein. The data show 1.5 million to 2 million distinct CDR3 sequences, about 30% seen once. Study-wide results and caveats: The study found that models underestimated out-of-frame TCR alpha sharing in monozygotic twins. While abundant cord blood beta clonotypes carried fewer insertions, memory repertoires showed no such pattern.

The chain links TRBV2 to TRBJ2-1; perhaps TRBD1 as D (7 bases). The end of the DNA fits TRBJ2-7 better, so the J call may be wrong. Specimen: cord blood. This sequence was found in a newborn girl in good health. The CDR3 sequence: CASSDPRGRYNEQYF. The CDR3, as DNA: TGTGCCAGCAGTGACCCCAGGGGGAGGTACAATGAGCAGTACTTC.